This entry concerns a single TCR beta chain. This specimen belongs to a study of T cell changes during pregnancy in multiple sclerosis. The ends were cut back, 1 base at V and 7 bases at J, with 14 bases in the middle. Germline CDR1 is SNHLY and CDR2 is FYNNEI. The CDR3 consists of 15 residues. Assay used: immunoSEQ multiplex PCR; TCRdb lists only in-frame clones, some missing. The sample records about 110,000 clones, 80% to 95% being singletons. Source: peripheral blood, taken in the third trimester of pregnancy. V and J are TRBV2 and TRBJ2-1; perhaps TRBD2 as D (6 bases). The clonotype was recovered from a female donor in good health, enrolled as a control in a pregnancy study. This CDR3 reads CASSEVKLGRNEQFF. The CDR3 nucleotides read TGTGCCAGCAGTGAAGTAAAACTAGGGAGGAATGAGCAGTTCTTC.